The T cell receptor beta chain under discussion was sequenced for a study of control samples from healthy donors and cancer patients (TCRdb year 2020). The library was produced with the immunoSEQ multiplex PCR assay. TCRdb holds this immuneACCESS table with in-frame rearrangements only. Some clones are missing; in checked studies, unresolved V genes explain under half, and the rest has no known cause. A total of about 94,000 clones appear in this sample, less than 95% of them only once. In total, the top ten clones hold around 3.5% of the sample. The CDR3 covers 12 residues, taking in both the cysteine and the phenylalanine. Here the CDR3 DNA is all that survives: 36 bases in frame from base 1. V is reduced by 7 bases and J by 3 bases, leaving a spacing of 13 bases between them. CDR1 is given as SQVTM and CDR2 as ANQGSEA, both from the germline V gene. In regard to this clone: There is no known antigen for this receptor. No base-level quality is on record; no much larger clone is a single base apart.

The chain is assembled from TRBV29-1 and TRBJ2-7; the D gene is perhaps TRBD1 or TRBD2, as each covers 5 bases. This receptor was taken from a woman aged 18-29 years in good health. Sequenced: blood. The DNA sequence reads TGCAGCGCTGGGGTGGGGGTCTACGAGCAGTACTTC. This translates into CSAGVGVYEQYF.